The 4 T cell receptor beta chains reported below all come from one sample, sequenced in a study of blood T cell repertoires in COVID-19 (dated by TCRdb to about 2020). Library generation was performed with the immunoSEQ multiplex PCR assay. TCRdb mirrors the immuneACCESS table, restricted to in-frame sequences. Some clones are absent from its copies; in checked studies, under half trace to an unresolved V gene, and the reason for the others is unknown. This sample comprises fewer than 400,000 clones, 89% of them detected only once. In total, the top ten clones hold around 1.9% of the sample. Sequences were obtained from peripheral blood. The receptors were gathered from a woman under 40 with COVID-19, enrolled during active disease.

The rearrangement joins TRBV18 to TRBJ2-4; no clear D gene. The CDR3 is 16 amino acids. Germline V gene lookup returns CDR1 KGHSH and CDR2 LQKENI. Trimming removed 1 base at V and 0 bases at J, with 10 bases between. CDR3 coding DNA: TGTGCCAGCTCACCACGGGCAGGTTTAGCCAAAAACATTCAGTACTTC. Protein: CASSPRAGLAKNIQYF. Combining the CDR3 with reference TRBV18 and TRBJ2-4 gives the whole variable domain NAGVMQNPRHLVRRRGQEARLRCSPMKGHSHVYWYRQLPEEGLKFMVYLQKENIIDESGMPKERFSAEFPKEGPSILRIQQVVRGDSAAYFCASSPRAGLAKNIQYFGAGTRLSVL.

The CDR3 DNA is TGTGCAGCAGCCCCCGACAGGGCCCCCAATCAGCCCCAGCATTTT. Translating it yields CAAAPDRAPNQPQHF. The chain is built from TRBV6-5 and TRBJ1-5; 7 nucleotides match TRBD1. CDR3 length equals 15 residues. Germline-derived CDR1 and CDR2 are MNHEY and SVGAGI.

The gene calls are TRBV5-6 and TRBJ1-2; 7 nucleotides agree with TRBD1. The trim removed 2 bases at V and 5 bases at J, leaving 9 bases unmatched. Per the germline V gene, CDR1 is SGHDT and CDR2 is YYEEEE. The CDR3 loop spans 15 amino acids. The DNA of the CDR3 is TGTGCCAGCAGCTTTTACGACAGGGAGAAATATGGCTACACCTTC. It translates to CASSFYDREKYGYTF.

V and J are TRBV18 and TRBJ2-1; weak D call: TRBD1 (6 bases). This CDR3 is 15 amino acids long. Trimming cost V 5 bases and J 2 bases, with 13 bases left between them. Germline V CDR1 and CDR2: KGHSH, LQKENI. The CDR3 loop is CASSSREGAYNEQFF. DNA for the CDR3: TGTGCCAGCTCATCCCGAGAGGGGGCCTACAATGAGCAGTTCTTC. The whole variable domain, remainder taken from reference TRBV18 and TRBJ2-1, is NAGVMQNPRHLVRRRGQEARLRCSPMKGHSHVYWYRQLPEEGLKFMVYLQKENIIDESGMPKERFSAEFPKEGPSILRIQQVVRGDSAAYFCASSSREGAYNEQFFGPGTRLTVL.